This T cell receptor beta chain was identified during a study of regulatory T cells in long-lasting Graves disease. Time point noted: newly diagnosed GD, antithyroid drugs for less than 3 months. PBMC RNA was the source of the TCR library. Arm-PCR of CDR3 regions and iRepertoire HTBI primers were the basis on which TCR beta libraries were built. Each CDR3 protein is one row after TCRdb ran MiXCR on the multiplex PCR reads. The sample carries hundreds of thousands of distinct CDR3 sequences, roughly 15% recorded once. The CDR3 has 17 amino acids. Per the germline V gene, CDR1 is WSHSY and CDR2 is SAAADI. Trimming took 6 bases from V and 9 from J; bases not matched to a gene: 18. The sample was also reused in another study, on T cells in Graves' hyperthyroidism and ophthalmopathy.

V gene TRBV10-2 combines with J gene TRBJ2-2, with 8 positions matching TRBD2. The input for sequencing was peripheral blood mononuclear cells (PBMCs), taken at new diagnosis, from a patient treated with antithyroid drugs. The sequence was obtained from a man aged 18 to 35 with Graves disease. In DNA form, the CDR3 reads TGCGCCAGCAGCGAACCACAAGCGGGAGTCCGGAAACGGGAGCTGTTTTTT. Protein: CASSEPQAGVRKRELFF.